Presented here are 11 T cell receptor beta chains from one specimen sequenced in a study of vaccination and CD4 T cells after COVID-19. Their cognate antigens are unknown. Cultured CD4+ T cell DNA was sequenced using the Oncomine TCR Beta short-read assay. TCRdb re-called the PCR reads with MiXCR, one entry per CDR3 protein. Of around 15,000 distinct CDR3 sequences listed, approximately 50% are singletons. Treatment: roughly 10-day PBMC culture with coronavirus spike peptide pools or control peptides (ViraFEST assay). The starting material was CD4+ T cells from blood, cultured in vitro, obtained before SARS-CoV-2 vaccination. Receptors were obtained from a human donor who had recovered from COVID-19.

V is TRBV30 and J is TRBJ2-1; a possible D gene is TRBD2 (6 bases). This CDR3 comprises 14 residues. V lost 8 bases and J lost 2, with 16 bases in between. From germline, CDR1 is GTSNPN and CDR2 SVGIG (reference sequence). The CDR3 DNA is TGTGCCGCTTCTAGCGTACCCACCTACAATGAGCAGTTCTTC. This encodes CAASSVPTYNEQFF.

The V call is TRBV4-3, the J call TRBJ1-2; D is unresolved. The CDR3 has 15 residues. Looked up from germline, CDR1 is LGHNA and CDR2 is YSLEER. Trimming removed 0 bases from V and 7 bases from J, with 15 bases in between. The CDR3 bases are TGCGCCAGCAGCCAAGATCTGGGGAAGCACTGTGGCTACACCTTC. This codes for CASSQDLGKHCGYTF.

This chain uses TRBV28 with TRBJ1-5; D unclear. CDR3 length equals 14 residues. CDR1 and CDR2 (germline): MDHEN, SYDVKM. Trimming pared 5 bases from V and 2 bases from J, leaving 10 bases between. CDR3 bases: TGTGCCAGCAGTCGAAGCCTCGGCAATCAGCCCCAGCATTTT. As protein: CASSRSLGNQPQHF.

The rearrangement links TRBV30 to TRBJ1-1, with D perhaps TRBD1 (6 bases). Germline CDR1 GTSNPN, CDR2 SVGIG (reference sequence). The CDR3 sequence is 13 residues long. V shed 2 bases and J shed 1 base, with 8 bases lying between them. The CDR3: CAWSQGRNTEAFF. The CDR3 nucleotides are TGTGCCTGGAGTCAGGGGAGGAACACTGAAGCTTTCTTT.

V usage is TRBV10-3 and J usage is TRBJ2-3, with a weak D call TRBD2 (5 bases). Trimming removed 2 bases at V and 1 base at J, with 10 bases between. CDR3 length: 15 amino acids. CDR1 ENHRY and CDR2 SYGVKD come from the germline V gene. In DNA, the CDR3 is TGTGCCATCAGTGAGCTAGGACTGGGCACAGATACGCAGTATTTT. Its translation: CAISELGLGTDTQYF.

J is TRBJ1-2 and V is TRBV2, with a tentative D call TRBD1 (5 bases). Germline lookup yields CDR1 SNHLY and CDR2 FYNNEI. This CDR3 has 13 amino acids. The ends were cut back, 5 bases at V and 4 bases at J, with 11 bases in the middle. As DNA, the CDR3 is TGTGCCAGCAGTCGGGACGCAGTCTATGGCTACACCTTC. This encodes CASSRDAVYGYTF.

The rearrangement uses TRBV7-8 and TRBJ2-2; D tentatively fits TRBD1 or TRBD2 (5 bases each). Trimming cost V 5 bases and J 6 bases, with 13 bases left between them. This CDR3 contains 14 residues. CDR1 is SGHVS, CDR2 FQNEAQ, per germline. The CDR3 here is CASSVILGAGELFF. The CDR3 bases are TGTGCCAGCAGCGTCATATTGGGGGCCGGGGAGCTGTTTTTT.

The chain couples TRBV28 to TRBJ1-5; D may be TRBD1 (6 bases). CDR3 length: 14 residues. The germline CDR1 and CDR2 sequences are MDHEN and SYDVKM. Between the trimmed V and J ends, which lost 3 bases and 4 bases, there was a span of 10 bases. The CDR3 DNA reads as TGTGCCAGCAGTTTCCCAGGGGTAAATCAGCCCCAGCATTTT. Translated: CASSFPGVNQPQHF.

The chain is built from TRBV20-1 and TRBJ2-7; D not resolved. Germline-derived CDR1 and CDR2 are DFQATT and SNEGSKA (reference sequence). V was clipped by 3 bases and J by 5 bases, with 14 bases between them. The length of the CDR3 is 13 residues. The CDR3 here is CSARAGRGNEQYF. The DNA of the CDR3 is TGCAGTGCTAGGGCCGGGCGTGGGAACGAGCAGTACTTC.

This clonotype was observed a handful of times. The V call is TRBV6-2 or TRBV6-3, the J call TRBJ2-5; tentatively, D is TRBD2 (5 bases). The germline CDR1 and CDR2 sequences are MNHEY and SVGEGT. This CDR3 has 12 amino acids. Trimming left V 8 bases short and J 8 bases short, with 15 bases between. The CDR3 DNA is TGTGCCAGCGGGGAGACGGCCGTTACCCAGTACTTC. Protein sequence: CASGETAVTQYF.

The chain employs TRBV11-3 and TRBJ2-2, with D hard to call. The germline V gene encodes CDR1 SGHNT and CDR2 YENEEA. There are 14 residues in the CDR3. V dropped 5 bases and J dropped 7 bases, with 14 bases sitting between them. The CDR3 coding sequence is TGTGCCAGCAGCCCAGGACCTGTCGGCGGGGAGCTGTTTTTT. This encodes CASSPGPVGGELFF. The entire variable domain, with the rest obtained from reference TRBV11-3 and TRBJ2-2, is as follows: EAGVVQSPRYKIIEKKQPVAFWCNPISGHNTLYWYLQNLGQGPELLIRYENEEAVDDSQLPKDRFSAERLKGVDSTLKIQPAELGDSAVYLCASSPGPVGGELFFGEGSRLTVL.